This passage covers 19 T cell receptor beta chains from one sample sequenced in a study of response to subunit inactivated influenza vaccine. Via MiXCR, TCRdb re-called the RT-PCR reads, giving one row per CDR3 protein. The sample lists a few hundred thousand distinct CDR3 sequences, approximately 10% occurring once. This same sample was also taken into another study, of T cells expressing NK-cell markers. This second report adds: 5'RACE template switching with UMIs generated TCR beta cDNA.

The material sequenced was PBMCs from blood, taken on the day of vaccination. Receptors were obtained from a man aged 45-65 years who received an inactivated influenza vaccine.

V and J are TRBV20-1 and TRBJ1-1; the D is unclear. Germline lookup yields CDR1 DFQATT and CDR2 SNEGSKA (reference sequence). V gave up 4 bases and J gave up 2 bases, with 5 bases separating them. The CDR3 totals 11 residues. Here the CDR3 reads CSAKFNTEAFF. The CDR3 DNA sequence: TGCAGTGCTAAATTTAACACTGAAGCTTTCTTT.

This clonotype was counted between two and nine times. V and J are TRBV7-2 and TRBJ2-7; 8 nucleotides match TRBD1. The CDR3 extends over 14 amino acids. J was trimmed by 3 bases and V by 6 bases; bases with no gene match: 7. Germline CDR1 and CDR2: SGHTA and FQGNSA. The CDR3 region is CASRPGQGNYEQYF. The CDR3 nucleotides read TGTGCCAGCAGACCCGGACAGGGAAACTACGAGCAGTACTTC.

The genes are TRBV4-2 and TRBJ2-1; 8 bases map to TRBD2. CDR1 LGHNA and CDR2 YNFKEQ come from the germline V gene. The ends lost 0 bases at V and 8 bases at J; junction bases unmatched: 12. The CDR3 runs 17 residues. CDR3 protein: CASSQDLRGGPRDEQFF. The CDR3 DNA sequence: TGTGCCAGCAGCCAAGATTTACGGGGGGGCCCTCGGGATGAGCAGTTCTTC.

The V and J genes are TRBV3-1 and TRBJ2-4; tentatively, D is TRBD2 (5 bases). With 3 bases removed from V and 2 bases from J, the gap between germline ends came to 14 bases. The CDR3 contains 16 residues. Germline-derived CDR1 and CDR2 are LGHDT and YNNKEL (reference sequence). The CDR3 sequence is CASSHWASLSKNIQYF. The CDR3 DNA is TGTGCCAGCAGCCATTGGGCTAGCCTGTCCAAAAACATTCAGTACTTC.

This clonotype was observed many times. The J gene is TRBJ2-1, the V gene TRBV20-1; D gene uncertain. V shed 5 bases and J shed 3 bases, with 11 bases lying between them. Germline V CDR1 and CDR2: DFQATT, SNEGSKA (reference sequence). The CDR3 sequence is 13 residues long. CDR3 protein: CSARRDNYNEQFF. CDR3 coding DNA: TGCAGTGCTCGCCGCGACAACTACAATGAGCAGTTCTTC.

This clonotype was seen repeatedly, ten times or more. The genes are TRBV7-2 and TRBJ2-7; 9 nucleotides line up with TRBD1. Germline V lookup: CDR1 SGHTA, CDR2 FQGNSA. The CDR3 loop spans 15 amino acids. V was pared by 0 bases and J by 7 bases, with 7 bases of the junction left unmatched. The CDR3 nucleotides read TGTGCCAGCAGCTTAGCCCCGGGACAGGGAATAGAGCAGTACTTC. Amino acid sequence: CASSLAPGQGIEQYF.

This clonotype was counted a few times. The chain links TRBV7-9 to TRBJ1-1; TRBD1 agrees at 9 bases. Germline trimming cut 6 bases from V and 5 bases from J; bases unmatched to any gene: 4. The CDR3 is 13 residues long. Germline CDR1 and CDR2: SEHNR and FQNEAQ (reference sequence). CDR3 coding DNA: TGTGCCAGCAGGGACAGGGGATGGACTGAAGCTTTCTTT. Translation: CASRDRGWTEAFF.

The V and J genes are TRBV6-2 or TRBV6-3 and TRBJ2-7; a possible D gene is TRBD1 (6 bases). The CDR3 covers 17 residues. With 2 bases removed from V and 2 bases from J, the gap between germline ends came to 19 bases. Germline V gene data show CDR1 as MNHEY and CDR2 as SVGEGT. This CDR3 reads CASSYAFGRGPTYEQYF. The CDR3 nucleotides read TGTGCCAGCAGTTACGCATTCGGCAGGGGCCCAACCTACGAGCAGTACTTC.

The rearrangement uses TRBV9 and TRBJ1-2, with D perhaps TRBD1 (5 bases). V lost 2 bases to trimming and J lost 3 bases, with 5 bases between them. The germline gives CDR1 SGDLS, CDR2 YYNGEE. CDR3 length: 12 residues. CDR3: CASSVGDYGYTF. DNA of the CDR3: TGTGCCAGCAGCGTGGGGGACTATGGCTACACCTTC.

This clonotype came up a few times. This chain links TRBV12-3 or TRBV12-4 with TRBJ1-5, with D maybe TRBD1 (6 bases). The CDR3 is made up of 14 amino acids. V was clipped by 3 bases and J by 6 bases, with 12 bases between them. This CDR3 is CASSLAGVGQPQHF. The DNA for the CDR3 is TGTGCCAGCAGTTTGGCAGGGGTGGGTCAGCCCCAGCATTTT.

In DNA form, the CDR3 reads TGTGCCAGCAGTTGGACGTCGAACACCGGGGAGCTGTTTTTT. The encoded protein is CASSWTSNTGELFF. This rearrangement joins TRBV6-4 to TRBJ2-2; D is undetermined. CDR3 length: 14 residues. V gave up 5 bases and J gave up 0 bases, with 7 bases separating them. Germline lookup yields CDR1 MRHNA and CDR2 SNTAGT.

This clonotype was recorded a few times. The J gene is TRBJ2-3, the V gene TRBV4-2; tentative D call: TRBD2 (5 bases). V was shortened by 0 bases and J by 7 bases, with 17 bases between the two germline ends. Germline CDR1 reads LGHNA; CDR2 reads YNFKEQ. There are 16 residues in the CDR3. The CDR3 loop is CASSQEVLAPLNTQYF. The CDR3 nucleotides are TGTGCCAGCAGCCAAGAGGTCCTAGCCCCGTTGAATACGCAGTATTTT.

The rearrangement links TRBV6-5 to TRBJ2-7; 8 nucleotides line up with TRBD1. Trimming at V came to 5 bases and at J to 3 bases, leaving 9 bases not matched to a gene. The germline V gene has CDR1 MNHEY and CDR2 SVGAGI. The CDR3 sequence is 15 residues long. The CDR3 reads CASSHGTGEYYEQYF. CDR3 DNA: TGTGCCAGCAGTCACGGGACAGGAGAATACTACGAGCAGTACTTC.

Written as DNA, the CDR3 is TGCAGCGTTGAAGTCATCGGGGGGCGCGGGGAGACCCAGTACTTC. Translated, it gives CSVEVIGGRGETQYF. The V call is TRBV29-1, the J call TRBJ2-5; D perhaps matches TRBD2 (7 bases). Germline V gene lookup returns CDR1 SQVTM and CDR2 ANQGSEA. Between the trimmed V and J ends, which lost 1 base and 5 bases, there was a span of 17 bases. CDR3 length equals 15 residues.

This clonotype was seen many times. The V call is TRBV7-8, the J call TRBJ1-2, with 7 nucleotides matching TRBD1. V gave up 0 bases and J gave up 6 bases; unmatched junction bases: 10. The CDR3 length is 16 residues. The germline gives CDR1 SGHVS, CDR2 FQNEAQ. In DNA form, the CDR3 reads TGTGCCAGCAGCTTAGCGCCAACAGGGGAACGTCATGGCTACACCTTC. Amino acid sequence: CASSLAPTGERHGYTF.

The chain is built from TRBV20-1 and TRBJ2-7, with 11 nucleotides matching TRBD2. The CDR3 has 16 residues. Trimming at V came to 0 bases and at J to 2 bases, leaving 6 bases not matched to a gene. The germline V gene encodes CDR1 DFQATT and CDR2 SNEGSKA (reference sequence). The CDR3 loop reads CSARDLGSGGAYEQYF. Written as DNA, the CDR3 is TGCAGTGCTAGAGATCTCGGTAGCGGGGGGGCCTACGAGCAGTACTTC.

Many counts were recorded for this clonotype. This sequence joins TRBV19 and TRBJ2-7, with 8 nucleotides matching TRBD1. The CDR3 extends over 13 amino acids. V dropped 8 bases and J dropped 2; count of bases not matched to a gene: 5. Germline V gene sequence: CDR1 LNHDA, CDR2 SQIVND (reference sequence). DNA of the CDR3: TGTGCCAGTGGGACAGGAGAAGCCTACGAGCAGTACTTC. Translating it yields CASGTGEAYEQYF. The complete variable domain, with remaining parts taken from reference TRBV19 and TRBJ2-7, reads DGGITQSPKYLFRKEGQNVTLSCEQNLNHDAMYWYRQDPGQGLRLIYYSQIVNDFQKGDIAEGYSVSREKKESFPLTVTSAQKNPTAFYLCASGTGEAYEQYFGPGTRLTVT.

The chain combines TRBV18 with TRBJ1-4, with D possibly TRBD1 on 5 matching bases. The CDR3 is 13 residues long. Trimming took off 3 bases at V and 8 bases at J, with 10 bases between the two ends. Germline V gives CDR1 KGHSH, CDR2 LQKENI. The CDR3 is CASSPARVEKLFF. The CDR3, as DNA: TGTGCCAGCTCACCCGCCAGGGTCGAAAAACTGTTTTTT.

The chain is built from TRBV3-1 and TRBJ2-3; perhaps TRBD2 as D (6 bases). The CDR3 length is 16 residues. Germline loops: CDR1 LGHDT, CDR2 YNNKEL (reference sequence). V was shortened by 4 bases and J by 0 bases, with 14 bases between the two germline ends. The CDR3 DNA reads TGTGCCAGCAGCCCCTCGGGACTGCTAAGCACAGATACGCAGTATTTT. Residues: CASSPSGLLSTDTQYF.